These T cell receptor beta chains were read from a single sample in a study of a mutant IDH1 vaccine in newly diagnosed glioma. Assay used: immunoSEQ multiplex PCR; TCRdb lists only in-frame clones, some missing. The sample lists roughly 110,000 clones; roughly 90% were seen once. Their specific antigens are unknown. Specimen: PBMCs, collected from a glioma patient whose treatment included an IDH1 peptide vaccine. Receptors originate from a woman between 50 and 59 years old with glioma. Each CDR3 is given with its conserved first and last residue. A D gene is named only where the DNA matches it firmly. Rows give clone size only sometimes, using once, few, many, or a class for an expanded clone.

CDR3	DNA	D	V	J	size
CASRPQGQMAEAFF	TGTGCCAGCAGACCACAGGGGCAAATGGCTGAAGCTTTCTTT	TRBD1	TRBV11-2	TRBJ1-1	.
CASSLESGRYNEQFF	TGTGCCAGCAGCTTGGAAAGCGGGAGATACAATGAGCAGTTCTTC	TRBD2	TRBV5-4	TRBJ2-1	.
CASSPITHSPSNEKLFF	TGCGCCAGCAGCCCTATAACACACTCACCATCTAATGAAAAACTGTTTTTT	.	TRBV5-1	TRBJ1-4	.
CASSSRDSPNTEAFF	TGTGCCAGCAGTTCCCGGGACTCGCCGAACACTGAAGCTTTCTTT	.	TRBV27	TRBJ1-1	.
CASSPGATNEKLFF	TGTGCCAGCTCACCAGGGGCCACTAATGAAAAACTGTTTTTT	.	TRBV18	TRBJ1-4	.
CASSFYSSSYNSPLHF	TGTGCCAGCAGCTTCTACAGCAGCTCCTATAATTCACCCCTCCACTTT	.	TRBV9	TRBJ1-6	once
CASSPGQGSLKTEAFF	TGCGCCAGCAGTCCCGGACAGGGTTCCCTTAAGACTGAAGCTTTCTTT	TRBD1	TRBV10-1	TRBJ1-1	.
CASSPGFYNEQFF	TGTGCCAGCAGCCCGGGGTTCTACAATGAGCAGTTCTTC	.	TRBV14	TRBJ2-1	.
CASRTGGTEAFF	TGTGCCAGCAGAACAGGGGGGACTGAAGCTTTCTTT	TRBD1	TRBV27	TRBJ1-1	.
CASSFRRFGNYGYTF	TGTGCCAGCAGTTTCAGAAGGTTTGGGAACTATGGCTACACCTTC	.	TRBV27	TRBJ1-2	.
CASSYSNQGWTDTQYF	TGTGCCAGCAGTTACTCGAATCAGGGGTGGACAGATACGCAGTATTTT	.	TRBV6-5	TRBJ2-3	.
CASSPPDRGQTEAFF	TGTGCCAGCAGCCCCCCGGACAGGGGGCAAACTGAAGCTTTCTTT	TRBD1	TRBV9	TRBJ1-1	.
CASSIGGGNTIYF	TGTGCCAGTAGTATAGGCGGGGGAAACACCATATATTTT	.	TRBV19	TRBJ1-3	.
CASSLEGQPQHF	TGTGCCAGCAGCTTAGAGGGCCAGCCCCAGCATTTT	.	TRBV7-9	TRBJ1-5	.
CASSVGPLPNTGELFF	TGTGCCAGCAGCGTAGGTCCGCTCCCAAACACCGGGGAGCTGTTTTTT	.	TRBV9	TRBJ2-2	.
CAWERAHYGYTF	TGTGCCTGGGAAAGGGCTCACTATGGCTACACCTTC	.	TRBV30	TRBJ1-2	.
CASIPAGIQETQYF	TGTGCCAGCATCCCTGCGGGGATCCAAGAGACCCAGTACTTC	.	TRBV28	TRBJ2-5	.
CASSLRSWTSNQPQHF	TGTGCCAGCAGTTTAAGGTCTTGGACTAGCAATCAGCCCCAGCATTTT	.	TRBV28	TRBJ1-5	.
CASSSVGVNQPQHF	TGTGCCAGCAGCTCGGTGGGGGTTAATCAGCCCCAGCATTTT	.	TRBV5-6	TRBJ1-5	few
CASSLQTDYQPQHF	TGTGCCAGCAGCTTACAGACGGATTATCAGCCCCAGCATTTT	.	TRBV7-2	TRBJ1-5	.
CASSYPPTRGFGNIQYF	TGTGCCAGCAGTTATCCCCCTACTAGAGGTTTCGGGAACATTCAGTACTTC	.	TRBV28	TRBJ2-4	.
CASSANPRDVQETQYF	TGCGCCAGCAGCGCGAACCCCCGAGACGTACAAGAGACCCAGTACTTC	.	TRBV5-1	TRBJ2-5	.
CASTLMAQLAGGKGPYEQYF	TGTGCCAGCACGTTAATGGCCCAGCTAGCGGGAGGGAAGGGGCCCTACGAGCAGTACTTC	TRBD2	TRBV28	TRBJ2-7	.
CASSNTGLAGREQYF	TGCGCCAGCAGTAACACGGGACTAGCGGGACGCGAGCAGTACTTC	TRBD2	TRBV10-1	TRBJ2-7	.
CASGHTGELFF	TGTGCCAGCGGTCACACCGGGGAGCTGTTTTTT	.	TRBV9	TRBJ2-2	once
CASSSSGSSYNEQFF	TGTGCCAGCAGCTCCAGCGGGAGCTCCTACAATGAGCAGTTCTTC	TRBD2	TRBV5-4	TRBJ2-1	.
CASSDGVSYNEQFF	TGTGCCAGCAGTGACGGGGTTTCCTACAATGAGCAGTTCTTC	.	TRBV2	TRBJ2-1	.
CASTPAGQTYEQYF	TGTGCCAGCACCCCAGCGGGGCAGACCTACGAGCAGTACTTC	TRBD2	TRBV7-8	TRBJ2-7	.
CASSLWAGSSYEQYF	TGTGCCAGCAGCCTATGGGCAGGGAGCTCCTACGAGCAGTACTTC	.	TRBV28	TRBJ2-7	.
CASSEYGVETQYF	TGTGCCAGCAGTGAGTACGGGGTCGAGACCCAGTACTTC	.	TRBV2	TRBJ2-5	.
CASSEGTRGPYGYTF	TGTGCCAGCAGTGAAGGGACCAGGGGGCCCTATGGCTACACCTTC	TRBD1	TRBV6-1	TRBJ1-2	.
CATSRDSYSYNEQFF	TGTGCCACCAGCAGGGACTCCTATTCCTACAATGAGCAGTTCTTC	.	TRBV15	TRBJ2-1	.
CASSLQGATNEKLFF	TGTGCCAGCAGTCTCCAGGGGGCAACTAATGAAAAACTGTTTTTT	TRBD1	TRBV28	TRBJ1-4	.
CASSLNRGSDQPQHF	TGTGCCAGCAGTTTAAACAGGGGATCGGATCAGCCCCAGCATTTT	TRBD1	TRBV27	TRBJ1-5	.
CASSLAGGQAGNTIYF	TGCGCCAGCAGCTTGGCCGGGGGACAGGCTGGAAACACCATATATTTT	TRBD1	TRBV5-1	TRBJ1-3	.
CASSLRLAATDTQYF	TGTGCCAGCAGCTTGAGACTAGCGGCCACAGATACGCAGTATTTT	TRBD2	TRBV5-4	TRBJ2-3	.
CASSVLAGQGFYEQYF	TGTGCCAGCAGCGTTCTGGCGGGACAGGGTTTTTACGAGCAGTACTTC	TRBD1	TRBV9	TRBJ2-7	.
CASSEPAGTMNEQFF	TGTGCCAGCAGTGAACCAGCGGGAACAATGAATGAGCAGTTCTTC	TRBD2	TRBV2	TRBJ2-1	.
CASSPPGGGRYQETQYF	TGTGCCAGCAGCCCACCCGGGGGGGGTCGGTACCAAGAGACCCAGTACTTC	TRBD2	TRBV5-6	TRBJ2-5	once
CAISEGSSYEQYF	TGTGCCATCAGTGAGGGAAGCTCCTACGAGCAGTACTTC	.	TRBV10-3	TRBJ2-7	.
CASSERPAEWLDTEAFF	TGTGCCAGCAGTGAGAGGCCCGCAGAATGGCTCGACACTGAAGCTTTCTTT	.	TRBV6-1	TRBJ1-1	.
CASSLSPGWGTEAFF	TGTGCCAGCAGCTTATCACCCGGGTGGGGCACTGAAGCTTTCTTT	.	TRBV7-9	TRBJ1-1	.
CASSVDGRLPNEQFF	TGTGCCAGCAGTGTGGACGGGAGGCTCCCCAATGAGCAGTTCTTC	TRBD2	TRBV2	TRBJ2-1	.
CAISESRGTGKNEKLFF	TGTGCCATCAGTGAGTCCCGTGGTACGGGAAAAAATGAAAAACTGTTTTTT	.	TRBV10-3	TRBJ1-4	.
CASSRAGGTYEQYF	TGTGCCAGCAGTAGAGCGGGAGGTACCTACGAGCAGTACTTC	TRBD2	TRBV27	TRBJ2-7	.
CASSPLPGYEQYF	TGTGCCAGCAGCCCTTTGCCTGGCTACGAGCAGTACTTC	.	TRBV9	TRBJ2-7	.
CSTRDSGLSNEQFF	TGCAGCACCAGGGATAGCGGGCTATCAAATGAGCAGTTCTTC	TRBD2	TRBV29-1	TRBJ2-1	once
CASSQDEGGLEQYF	TGCGCCAGCAGCCAAGATGAAGGGGGGTTGGAGCAGTACTTC	.	TRBV4-1	TRBJ2-7	.
CASGWAGATDTQYF	TGTGCCTCCGGGTGGGCGGGCGCGACAGATACGCAGTATTTT	.	TRBV28	TRBJ2-3	.
CASSSGGLGKLFF	TGTGCCAGCAGCTCAGGGGGCCTAGGAAAACTGTTTTTT	TRBD1	TRBV9	TRBJ1-4	.
CASSFTDRDGYTF	TGTGCCAGCAGCTTTACAGATAGGGATGGCTACACCTTC	.	TRBV7-9	TRBJ1-2	.
CASSYAGGPHQPQHF	TGTGCCAGCAGTTACGCAGGGGGTCCGCATCAGCCCCAGCATTTT	TRBD1	TRBV6-5	TRBJ1-5	.
CASSVQGMANYGYTF	TGTGCCAGCAGCGTTCAGGGCATGGCTAACTATGGCTACACCTTC	.	TRBV7-3	TRBJ1-2	.
CASSSWDEQYF	TGTGCCAGCAGCTCTTGGGACGAGCAGTACTTC	.	TRBV7-9	TRBJ2-7	.
CASSVVGRGTSGANVLTF	TGTGCCAGCAGCGTAGTGGGCAGGGGGACCTCTGGGGCCAACGTCCTGACTTTC	TRBD1	TRBV9	TRBJ2-6	.
CASSERGSNTGELFF	TGTGCCAGCAGTGAACGCGGATCGAACACCGGGGAGCTGTTTTTT	.	TRBV6-1	TRBJ2-2	.
CASRRRRVTDTQYF	TGTGCCAGCAGGAGGCGCAGAGTCACAGATACGCAGTATTTT	.	TRBV28	TRBJ2-3	.
CASGVSGANVLTF	TGTGCCAGCGGGGTGTCTGGGGCCAACGTCCTGACTTTC	.	TRBV6-1	TRBJ2-6	.
CASRQRWVLDYGYTF	TGTGCCAGCAGACAGAGGTGGGTTCTCGACTATGGCTACACCTTC	.	TRBV2	TRBJ1-2	once